What follows is one T cell receptor (beta chain) and its context. In this sample, this clonotype turned up many times. What antigen it recognizes has not been identified. Base qualities are not recorded, but no much larger clone differs from it by a single base. Libraries of naive CD8 T cells were generated from roughly 20,000 to 1,000,000 sorted cells, with 10%, 30% or 50% of the purified RNA used. On a BD FACSAria II, naive CD8 T cells were FACS-sorted as CD8+CD4-CCR7+CD45RA+ and collected into RLT Plus buffer. Detection sensitivity was tested by spiking Jurkat RNA equal to ten or so TCR copies' worth into samples containing about 17,000-1,000,000 naive CD8 T cells. CD8 T cells were enriched using RosetteSep CD8+ T Cell Enrichment Cocktail and Ficoll-Paque, and the enriched cells then underwent ACK red cell lysis. Libraries were constructed by PCR. The instrument was an Illumina HiSeq 4000. Preparation of bulk TCR libraries followed a previously described approach, with the TCR primers listed in Table S5. The Qiagen AllPrep DNA/RNA kit was used to purify total RNA. Before analysis, reads from multiple sequencing runs of one library were combined. In the original analysis: Reads were retained only if their TCR constant sequence matched exactly, and those retained reads were trimmed to 150 nt and grouped according to their 12-nt molecular barcodes. Within each barcode group, reads were sub-clustered at a 15% Levenshtein threshold, and quality-weighted consensus sequences were built per RNA molecule. Non-functional sequences were filtered out, along with any lower-count sequence sitting one edit away from another sequence. On the basis of fitting two negative binomial distributions, barcode sub-clusters with fewer than 20% of the maximum read count were discarded. TCRdb trimmed public reads at Q25 via fastp, called clones via MiXCR and kept in-frame beta chains. Rows with a matching CDR3 protein are joined into one entry that keeps the most common DNA and genes. The V and J calls were not made by the authors but by TCRdb's processing. This sample has 550,000 to 750,000 distinct CDR3 sequences in its table, and 20% of those were observed once. The ten largest account for roughly 0.9% of the sample.

This sample stems from a study of molecular identifiers for immune sequencing clone quantification (dated by TCRdb to the late 2010s). Background for the entire study: For a replicate experiment, RNA from roughly 20,000 or 100,000 naive CD8 T cells was divided into five aliquots, of which four were sequenced. This methods study benchmarked molecular-identifier clustering-based TCR repertoire sequencing (MIDCIRS) and TCR RNA copy counting, using CD8 T cells to do so.

V and J are truncated by 4 bases and 4 bases respectively, leaving an intervening sequence of 10 bases. In the germline V gene, CDR1 corresponds to MNHEY and CDR2 to SVGEGT. The CDR3 has 13 amino acids, counting the end cysteine and phenylalanine. Left in the record is the CDR3 DNA by itself, 39 bases read in frame from the first base. Overall study outcomes, separate from this receptor: In CMV-specific effector cells, clones with more than 20 RNA copies accounted for over 99% of molecules, whereas in naive cells such clones accounted for under 1%. A single cell's worth of spiked-in Jurkat TCR RNA was reported detectable even among 850,000 to 1,000,000 naive CD8 T cells. When barcode sub-clustering was not used, chimeric consensus sequences inflated TCR diversity, with chimeras reaching as high as 47%. Highly expanded clone sizes could be underestimated if identical TCR molecules share a barcode. Modeling gave about three recovered TCR RNA copies per cell versus about 10 by digital PCR, implying approximately 30% capture efficiency. The naive libraries included spiked-in Jurkat TCR RNA (roughly nine copies' worth), and this Jurkat TCR RNA is not part of the donor repertoire.

The clonotype originates from a human donor in good health. Some libraries in this study had Jurkat cell RNA spiked in. The material sequenced was naive CD8+ T cells from blood, with Jurkat cell RNA spiked in. Per the publication, the cell subset or site label means: FACS-sorted CD8+CD4-CCR7+CD45RA+ naive T cells. The rearrangement joined TRBV6-2 or TRBV6-3 to TRBJ1-1; the D gene lacks a confident call. The DNA reads TGTGCCAGCAGTTGGGCGTCTCGCACTGAAGCTTTCTTT. Its product reads: CASSWASRTEAFF.